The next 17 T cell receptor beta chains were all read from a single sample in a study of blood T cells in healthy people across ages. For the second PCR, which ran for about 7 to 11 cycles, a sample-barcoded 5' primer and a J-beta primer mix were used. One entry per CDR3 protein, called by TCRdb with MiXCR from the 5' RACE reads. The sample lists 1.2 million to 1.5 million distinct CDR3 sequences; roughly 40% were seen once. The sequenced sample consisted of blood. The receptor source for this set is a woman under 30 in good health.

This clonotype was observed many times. Written as DNA, the CDR3 is TGTGCCAGCAGGACACGCAGGAATTCACCCCTCCACTTT. Its protein product is CASRTRRNSPLHF. The V and J genes are TRBV27 and TRBJ1-6; unclear D gene. The germline V gene encodes CDR1 MNHEY and CDR2 SMNVEV (reference sequence). CDR3 length: 13 residues. V was clipped by 6 bases and J by 7 bases, with 10 bases between them.

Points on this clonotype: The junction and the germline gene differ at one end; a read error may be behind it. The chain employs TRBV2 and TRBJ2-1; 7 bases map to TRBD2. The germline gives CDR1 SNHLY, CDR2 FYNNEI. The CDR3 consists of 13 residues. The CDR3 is CAGSEAGLATQFF. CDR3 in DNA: TGTGCCGGCAGTGAAGCGGGGCTAGCGACGCAGTTCTTC.

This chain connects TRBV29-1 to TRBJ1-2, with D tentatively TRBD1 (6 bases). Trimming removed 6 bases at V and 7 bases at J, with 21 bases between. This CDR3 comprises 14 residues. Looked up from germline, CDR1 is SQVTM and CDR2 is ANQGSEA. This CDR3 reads CSVEPGALSCGYTF. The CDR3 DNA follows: TGCAGCGTAGAACCAGGGGCCCTATCCTGTGGCTACACCTTC.

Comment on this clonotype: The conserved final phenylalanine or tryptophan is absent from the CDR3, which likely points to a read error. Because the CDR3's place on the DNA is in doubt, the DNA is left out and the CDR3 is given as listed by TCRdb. This chain's CDR3 is CSAPRQPGHTDTQNL. V is TRBV29-1 and J is TRBJ2-3; the D segment call TRBD1 is taken from the table without a DNA check. The CDR3 has 15 amino acids, counting both end residues. Germline V gene sequence: CDR1 SQVTM, CDR2 ANQGSEA.

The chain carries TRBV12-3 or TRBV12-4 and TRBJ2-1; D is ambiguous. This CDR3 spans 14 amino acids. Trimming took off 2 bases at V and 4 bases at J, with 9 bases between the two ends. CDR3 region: CASSLHTAYNEQFF. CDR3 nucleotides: TGTGCCAGCAGTTTACACACAGCGTACAATGAGCAGTTCTTC.

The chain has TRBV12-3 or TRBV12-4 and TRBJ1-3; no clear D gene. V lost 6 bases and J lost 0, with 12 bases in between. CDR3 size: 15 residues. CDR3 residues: CASSSRGSSGNTIYF. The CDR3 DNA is TGTGCCAGCAGCAGCCGGGGATCCTCTGGAAACACCATATATTTT.

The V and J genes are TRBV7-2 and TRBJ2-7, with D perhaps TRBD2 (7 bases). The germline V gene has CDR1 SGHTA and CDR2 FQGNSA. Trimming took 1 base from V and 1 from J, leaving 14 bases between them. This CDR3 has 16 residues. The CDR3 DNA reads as TGTGCCAGCAGCTTAGTGGGGGGGGCGATGTCCTACGAGCAGTACTTC. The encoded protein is CASSLVGGAMSYEQYF. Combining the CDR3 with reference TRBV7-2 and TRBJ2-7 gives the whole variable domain GAGVSQSPSNKVTEKGKDVELRCDPISGHTALYWYRQSLGQGLEFLIYFQGNSAPDKSGLPSDRFSAERTGGSVSTLTIQRTQQEDSAVYLCASSLVGGAMSYEQYFGPGTRLTVT.

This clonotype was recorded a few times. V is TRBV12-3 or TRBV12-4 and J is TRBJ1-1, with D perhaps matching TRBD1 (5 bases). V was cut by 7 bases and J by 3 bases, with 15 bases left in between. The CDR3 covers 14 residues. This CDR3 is CASTPWGGDTEAFF. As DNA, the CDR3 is TGTGCCAGCACCCCGTGGGGGGGGGACACTGAAGCTTTCTTT.

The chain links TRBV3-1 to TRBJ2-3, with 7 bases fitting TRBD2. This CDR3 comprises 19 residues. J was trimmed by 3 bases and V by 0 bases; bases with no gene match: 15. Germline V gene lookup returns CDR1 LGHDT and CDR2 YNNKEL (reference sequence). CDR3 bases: TGTGCCAGCAGCCAAGAATCCCCGTTCAGGGAGGGAATGACAGATACGCAGTATTTT. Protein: CASSQESPFREGMTDTQYF.

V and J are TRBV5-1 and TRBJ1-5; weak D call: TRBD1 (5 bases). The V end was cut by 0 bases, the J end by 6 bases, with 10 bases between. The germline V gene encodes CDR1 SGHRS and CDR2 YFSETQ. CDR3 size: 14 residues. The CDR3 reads CASSLGGVAQPQHF. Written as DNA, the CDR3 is TGCGCCAGCAGCTTGGGGGGGGTTGCTCAGCCCCAGCATTTT.

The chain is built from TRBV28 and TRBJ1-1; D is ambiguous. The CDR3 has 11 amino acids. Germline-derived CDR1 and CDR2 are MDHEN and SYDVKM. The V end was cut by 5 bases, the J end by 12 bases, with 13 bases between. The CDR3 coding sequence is TGTGCCAGCAGTAGTACAGCCGTCACTTTCTTT. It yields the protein CASSSTAVTFF.

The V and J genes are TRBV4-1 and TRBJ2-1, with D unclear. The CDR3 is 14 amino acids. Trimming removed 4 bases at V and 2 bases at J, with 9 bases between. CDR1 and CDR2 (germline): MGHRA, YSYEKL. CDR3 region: CASSPRHTYNEQFF. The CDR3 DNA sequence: TGCGCCAGCAGCCCCAGGCACACCTACAATGAGCAGTTCTTC.

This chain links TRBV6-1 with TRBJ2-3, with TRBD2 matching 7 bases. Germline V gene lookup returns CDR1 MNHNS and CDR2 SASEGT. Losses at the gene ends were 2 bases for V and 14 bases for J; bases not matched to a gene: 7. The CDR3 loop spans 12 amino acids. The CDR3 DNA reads TGTGCCAGCAGTGAACTAGCGGAGGTTCCGTATTTT. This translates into CASSELAEVPYF.

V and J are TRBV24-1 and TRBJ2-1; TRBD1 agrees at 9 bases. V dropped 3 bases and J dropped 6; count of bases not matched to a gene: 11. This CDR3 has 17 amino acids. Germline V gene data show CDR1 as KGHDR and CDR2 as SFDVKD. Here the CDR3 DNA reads TGTGCCACCAGTGATCGTGGACCGGGACAGGGATTCAATGAGCAGTTCTTC. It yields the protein CATSDRGPGQGFNEQFF.

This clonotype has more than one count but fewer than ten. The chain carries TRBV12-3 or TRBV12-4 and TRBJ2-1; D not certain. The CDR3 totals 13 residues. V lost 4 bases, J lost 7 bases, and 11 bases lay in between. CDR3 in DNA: TGTGCCAGCAGTTCCCCGGATCGGAATGAGCAGTTCTTC. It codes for CASSSPDRNEQFF.

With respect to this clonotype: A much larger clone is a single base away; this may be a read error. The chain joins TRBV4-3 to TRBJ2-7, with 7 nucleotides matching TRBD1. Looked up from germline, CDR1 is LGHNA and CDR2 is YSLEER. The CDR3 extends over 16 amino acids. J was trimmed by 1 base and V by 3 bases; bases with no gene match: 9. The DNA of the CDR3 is TGCGCCAGCAGCCAGGAGACAGGGTCTACGTCCTACGAGCAGTACTTC. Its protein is CASSQETGSTSYEQYF.

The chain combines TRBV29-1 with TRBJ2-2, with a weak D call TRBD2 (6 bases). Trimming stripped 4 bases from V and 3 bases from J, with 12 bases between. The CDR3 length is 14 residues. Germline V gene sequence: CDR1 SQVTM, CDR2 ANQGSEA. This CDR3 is CSVGRGSYTGELFF. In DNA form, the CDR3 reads TGCAGCGTTGGACGGGGGTCTTACACCGGGGAGCTGTTTTTT.